These 31 T cell receptor beta chains originate from one sample sequenced in a study of T cell repertoires in cytomegalovirus infection. TCRdb ran MiXCR on the reads and lists one entry per CDR3 protein. The data show about 830,000 distinct CDR3 sequences, about 30% seen once. No antigen is known for these receptors. Sequenced material: cultured CD8+ T cells from PBMCs, taken from culture after CMV antigen stimulation. Receptor source: a human donor in good health (CMV status not recorded). Some clones in this sample may be carry-over from other donors' samples.

The chain employs TRBV6-5 and TRBJ1-2; D remains ambiguous. CDR1 and CDR2 from the germline V gene are MNHEY and SVGAGI. V was pared by 2 bases and J by 6 bases, with 7 bases between. CDR3 length equals 12 residues. CDR3 DNA: TGTGCCAGCAGTTACCCGCCGGATGGCTACACCTTC. Residues: CASSYPPDGYTF.

As concerns this clonotype: A much larger clone is a single base away; this may be a read error. The V gene is TRBV7-3, the J gene TRBJ2-2; unclear D gene. The CDR3 is 15 amino acids. Germline CDR1 reads SGHTA; CDR2 reads FQGTGA. CDR3 DNA sequence: TGTGCCAGCAGCTTGATATTGGGATACACCCGGGAGCTGTTTTTT. This sequence encodes CASSLILGYTRELFF.

V and J are TRBV12-3 or TRBV12-4 and TRBJ1-2; no clear D gene. V was clipped by 5 bases and J by 7 bases, with 23 bases between them. This CDR3 has 16 residues. Here the CDR3 reads CASSPHSGIRRPGYTF. The CDR3 coding sequence is TGTGCCAGCAGTCCCCATAGCGGGATCCGGAGGCCTGGCTACACCTTC.

This clonotype was seen many times. The rearrangement links TRBV27 to TRBJ1-2; D uncertain. Germline V lookup: CDR1 MNHEY, CDR2 SMNVEV (reference sequence). V lost 3 bases, J lost 2 bases, and 19 bases lay in between. The CDR3 length is 17 residues. The CDR3 sequence is CASSFSPSQEGNYGYTF. Written as DNA, the CDR3 is TGTGCCAGCAGTTTCTCCCCCAGTCAGGAGGGAAACTATGGCTACACCTTC.

This clonotype showed up many times. The chain uses TRBV7-9 and TRBJ2-5; 7 bases fit TRBD1. CDR3 length: 22 residues. Germline V gene sequence: CDR1 SEHNR, CDR2 FQNEAQ (reference sequence). Unmatched junction bases numbered 29, after V lost 5 bases and J lost 2 bases. This CDR3 is CASSPLMYSRGPEIPQQETQYF. CDR3 bases: TGTGCCAGCAGCCCACTAATGTATTCGAGGGGGCCAGAGATTCCTCAACAAGAGACCCAGTACTTC.

V gene TRBV6-6 combines with J gene TRBJ2-7; 10 bases match TRBD1. Per the germline V gene, CDR1 is MNHNY and CDR2 is SVGAGI (reference sequence). The CDR3 is made up of 19 amino acids. The J segment lost 4 bases and the V segment lost 4 bases, leaving 19 bases of the junction unmatched. Here the CDR3 DNA reads TGTGCCAGCAGTTCGATGGGACAGGGGTCTCCCCTAAGATGGTACGAGCAGTACGTC. Protein: CASSSMGQGSPLRWYEQYV.

This clonotype was detected a few times. The gene calls are TRBV20-1 and TRBJ2-1, with 7 bases aligning to TRBD2. After removal of 3 bases from V and 4 bases from J, the junction contained 6 bases not matched to a gene. This CDR3 spans 14 amino acids. Looked up from germline, CDR1 is DFQATT and CDR2 is SNEGSKA (reference sequence). CDR3 sequence (DNA): TGCAGTGCTAGTCGACCTAGCGGTTACAATGAGCAGTTCTTC. Translated, it gives CSASRPSGYNEQFF.

This clonotype was detected a few times. This chain links TRBV7-9 with TRBJ2-3, with a tentative D call TRBD2 (5 bases). The CDR3 contains 17 residues. Germline CDR1 SEHNR, CDR2 FQNEAQ (reference sequence). The germline V and J ends were trimmed by 11 bases and 1 base, with 25 bases remaining between them. The CDR3 region is CACQSAGLPPGTDTQYF. The CDR3, as DNA: TGTGCCTGCCAGTCGGCGGGCCTCCCCCCAGGCACAGATACGCAGTATTTT.

The table lists this clonotype with a few counts. CDR3 in amino acids: CASSIPGNREGYTF. CDR3 nucleotide sequence: TGTGCCAGCAGCATACCGGGAAACAGAGAAGGCTACACCTTC. The V call is TRBV7-9, the J call TRBJ1-2; no reliable D call. Germline V gives CDR1 SEHNR, CDR2 FQNEAQ (reference sequence). V shed 5 bases and J shed 8 bases, with 18 bases lying between them. The CDR3 length is 14 residues.

This clonotype was counted only a few times. The J gene is TRBJ2-2, the V gene TRBV7-8, with D unclear. V was pared by 4 bases and J by 2 bases, with 11 bases between. Germline CDR1 SGHVS, CDR2 FQNEAQ. The CDR3 has 15 residues. The CDR3 DNA reads as TGTGCCAGCAGCTCTTGGAGTGGCAACACCGGGGAGCTGTTTTTT. Its translation is CASSSWSGNTGELFF.

V usage is TRBV19 and J usage is TRBJ2-3; no firm D call. V lost 5 bases, J lost 4 bases, and 10 bases lay in between. Per germline, CDR1 LNHDA and CDR2 SQIVND (reference sequence). CDR3 size: 13 residues. The chain's CDR3 is CASSVKRADTQYF. The CDR3 DNA follows: TGTGCCAGTAGTGTTAAAAGGGCAGATACGCAGTATTTT.

This clonotype has only a few counts. V is TRBV28 and J is TRBJ2-2; possibly TRBD1 for D (5 bases). The germline V gene has CDR1 MDHEN and CDR2 SYDVKM. CDR3 length: 14 amino acids. V lost 5 bases and J 6 bases, leaving 13 bases between the germline ends. The CDR3: CASSLDSPPGELFF. Here the CDR3 DNA reads TGTGCCAGCAGTCTCGACAGTCCCCCCGGGGAGCTGTTTTTT. Supplemented by reference TRBV28 and TRBJ2-2, the full variable domain reads DVKVTQSSRYLVKRTGEKVFLECVQDMDHENMFWYRQDPGLGLRLIYFSYDVKMKEKGDIPEGYSVSREKKERFSLILESASTNQTSMYLCASSLDSPPGELFFGEGSRLTVL.

In this sample, this clonotype turned up many times. This chain joins TRBV19 and TRBJ2-7; D possibly corresponds to TRBD1 (5 bases). CDR3 length equals 13 residues. The germline V and J ends were trimmed by 6 bases and 1 base, with 10 bases remaining between them. CDR1 LNHDA and CDR2 SQIVND come from the germline V gene (reference sequence). The CDR3 sequence is CASSPGHSYEQYV. The CDR3 nucleotides are TGTGCCAGTAGCCCCGGACATTCCTACGAGCAGTACGTC.

The genes are TRBV6-6 and TRBJ2-7; 7 bases line up with TRBD1. Germline V gene lookup returns CDR1 MNHNY and CDR2 SVGAGI (reference sequence). This CDR3 has 16 amino acids. After removal of 0 bases from V and 4 bases from J, the junction contained 9 bases not matched to a gene. CDR3 DNA sequence: TGTGCCAGCAGTTACTCAAGGGACAGTGGAGGTTACGAGCAGTACGTC. The encoded protein is CASSYSRDSGGYEQYV.

This clonotype appeared a few times. V gene TRBV5-4 combines with J gene TRBJ2-7; a possible D gene is TRBD2 (6 bases). Germline-derived CDR1 and CDR2 are SGHNT and YYREEE (reference sequence). The CDR3 contains 15 residues. V shed 4 bases and J shed 0 bases, with 14 bases lying between them. This CDR3 is CASSPKGLSSYEQYF. CDR3 bases: TGTGCCAGCAGCCCAAAAGGACTAAGCTCCTACGAGCAGTACTTC.

V and J are TRBV5-5 and TRBJ2-2, with TRBD1 as a possible D gene (6 bases). Looked up from germline, CDR1 is SGHKS and CDR2 is YYEKEE (reference sequence). The CDR3 covers 15 residues. The V gene lost 4 bases and the J gene lost 1 base, with 11 bases spanning the gap. The CDR3 coding sequence is TGTGCCAGCAGCCCGGCACAGGGGAACACCGGGGAGCTGTTTTTT. This translates into CASSPAQGNTGELFF.

The J gene is TRBJ2-1, the V gene TRBV7-9; D is unresolved. CDR1 is SEHNR and CDR2 is FQNEAQ in the germline V gene (reference sequence). Trimming took off 6 bases at V and 0 bases at J, with 9 bases between the two ends. CDR3 length: 14 amino acids. CDR3 in amino acids: CASRPTDSYNEQFF. The CDR3 coding sequence is TGTGCCAGCAGGCCTACGGACTCCTACAATGAGCAGTTCTTC.

The rearrangement uses TRBV27 and TRBJ1-2; D perhaps matches TRBD1 (6 bases). Trimming removed 3 bases from V and 8 bases from J, with 16 bases in between. This CDR3 has 14 amino acids. From germline, CDR1 is MNHEY and CDR2 SMNVEV (reference sequence). CDR3 loop: CASSFDGGLAGYTF. DNA of the CDR3: TGTGCCAGCAGTTTTGACGGGGGGCTCGCGGGCTACACCTTC.

The chain is built from TRBV2 and TRBJ2-1; D not resolved. CDR1 is SNHLY and CDR2 is FYNNEI in the germline V gene. The CDR3 extends over 11 amino acids. V gave up 7 bases and J gave up 5 bases, with 6 bases separating them. The CDR3 is CASMADNEQFF. The CDR3 bases are TGTGCCAGCATGGCCGACAATGAGCAGTTCTTC.

This clonotype was recorded many times. The V gene is TRBV7-6, the J gene TRBJ2-1, with 11 bases lining up with TRBD2. Germline lookup yields CDR1 SGHVS and CDR2 FNYEAQ. This CDR3 has 14 residues. The junction had 0 bases not matched to a gene; V was cut back by 6 bases and J by 2 bases. The CDR3 DNA reads TGTGCCAGCAGTAGCGGGGGGGCCTACAATGAGCAGTTCTTC. Its protein is CASSSGGAYNEQFF. The whole variable domain, remainder taken from reference TRBV7-6 and TRBJ2-1, is GAGVSQSPRYKVTKRGQDVALRCDPISGHVSLYWYRQALGQGPEFLTYFNYEAQQDKSGLPNDRFSAERPEGSISTLTIQRTEQRDSAMYRCASSSGGAYNEQFFGPGTRLTVL.

This clonotype has more than one count but fewer than ten. CDR3 region: CASSLRALGYTGELFF. The DNA of the CDR3 is TGTGCCAGCAGCTTAAGGGCACTCGGGTACACCGGGGAGCTGTTTTTT. V is TRBV13 and J is TRBJ2-2; D is unresolved. Trimming shortened V by 2 bases and J by 3 bases, and 13 bases separated the two germline ends. Germline lookup yields CDR1 PRHDT and CDR2 FYEKMQ (reference sequence). The CDR3 is 16 amino acids.

This clonotype was seen more than once but under ten times. The chain links TRBV2 to TRBJ2-3, with D perhaps matching TRBD1 or TRBD2 (5 bases each). V lost 8 bases, J lost 0 bases, and 15 bases lay in between. The germline V gene has CDR1 SNHLY and CDR2 FYNNEI. The CDR3 contains 15 residues. As DNA, the CDR3 is TGTGCCAGCCCGGGGACCCATATTAGCACAGATACGCAGTATTTT. Translation: CASPGTHISTDTQYF.

In its sample, this clonotype was seen a few times. J is TRBJ1-4 and V is TRBV5-6, with D hard to call. The CDR3 has 12 amino acids. V lost 6 bases and J 12 bases, leaving 15 bases between the germline ends. Germline V gene data show CDR1 as SGHDT and CDR2 as YYEEEE. The CDR3 protein is CASNGGRRELFF. DNA for the CDR3: TGTGCCAGCAACGGAGGCAGGCGGGAACTGTTTTTT.

The chain is built from TRBV5-5 and TRBJ2-7; TRBD1 matches 8 bases. Germline CDR1 and CDR2: SGHKS and YYEKEE (reference sequence). J gave up 3 bases and V 4 bases, and 9 bases lay outside the gene matches. This CDR3 has 15 residues. The CDR3 DNA reads as TGTGCCAGCAGCACCGGACAGGGCTCTGTCTACGAGCAGTACGTC. As protein: CASSTGQGSVYEQYV.

The chain links TRBV7-2 to TRBJ1-6; 9 positions match TRBD1. CDR1 and CDR2 from the germline V gene are SGHTA and FQGNSA. This CDR3 has 14 residues. V was pared by 5 bases and J by 10 bases, with 6 bases of the junction left unmatched. CDR3 residues: CASSLQGAGSPLHF. CDR3 bases: TGTGCCAGCAGCCTACAGGGGGCAGGATCACCCCTCCACTTT. The full variable domain, in which reference TRBV7-2 and TRBJ1-6 provide the parts outside the CDR3, is GAGVSQSPSNKVTEKGKDVELRCDPISGHTALYWYRQSLGQGLEFLIYFQGNSAPDKSGLPSDRFSAERTGGSVSTLTIQRTQQEDSAVYLCASSLQGAGSPLHFGNGTRLTVT.

Points on this clonotype: This may be a read error, as it is one base from a much larger clone. The V and J genes are TRBV7-2 and TRBJ2-5; TRBD2 matches at 16 bases. Germline V gene lookup returns CDR1 SGHTA and CDR2 FQGNSA. The J segment lost 7 bases and the V segment lost 5 bases, leaving 7 bases of the junction unmatched. The length of the CDR3 is 16 residues. The CDR3 DNA reads as TGTGCCAGCAGCCACGGGACTAGCGGGGGGGCCGCGACCCAGTACTTC. Its translation: CASSHGTSGGAATQYF.

In this sample, this clonotype turned up a few times. The rearrangement links TRBV25-1 to TRBJ1-2; TRBD1 matches at 9 bases. CDR3 size: 13 residues. The V gene end was trimmed by 4 bases and the J gene end by 7 bases; junction bases not matched to a gene: 4. Germline V gene data show CDR1 as MGHDK and CDR2 as SYGVNS. The CDR3 sequence is CASSGDRVLGYTF. Written as DNA, the CDR3 is TGTGCCAGCAGTGGGGACAGGGTTCTTGGCTACACCTTC.

This clonotype was seen more than once but under ten times. The chain recombines TRBV23-1 with TRBJ2-3; D gene ambiguous. TRBV23-1 is an open reading frame, and its role is uncertain. The ends were cut back, 0 bases at V and 0 bases at J, with 13 bases in the middle. The CDR3 consists of 17 residues. CDR3 region: CASSQSSNGLSTDTQYF. Here the CDR3 DNA reads TGCGCCAGCAGTCAATCATCCAACGGGCTAAGCACAGATACGCAGTATTTT.

The rearrangement joins TRBV12-3 or TRBV12-4 to TRBJ1-4; D call uncertain. The CDR3 runs 14 residues. Trimming removed 7 bases at V and 7 bases at J, with 16 bases between. CDR3 sequence reads: CASTSSLILEKLFF. CDR3 nucleotide sequence: TGTGCCAGCACCTCATCTTTAATCCTTGAAAAACTGTTTTTT.

The table lists this clonotype with a few counts. V is TRBV9 and J is TRBJ1-1; D is possibly TRBD1 (6 bases). Looked up from germline, CDR1 is SGDLS and CDR2 is YYNGEE. Trimming took 1 base from V and 1 from J, leaving 11 bases between them. This CDR3 comprises 15 residues. The DNA of the CDR3 is TGTGCCAGCAGCGTACCACAGGGCGAGAACACTGAAGCTTTCTTT. Protein product: CASSVPQGENTEAFF.

The chain joins TRBV10-3 to TRBJ1-2; weak D call: TRBD1 (5 bases). Germline V gives CDR1 ENHRY, CDR2 SYGVKD. The CDR3 runs 15 residues. Trimming took off 5 bases at V and 1 base at J, with 14 bases between the two ends. In nucleotides, the CDR3 is TGTGCCATCAGTCCCTCCCTGGACAATAACTATGGCTACACCTTC. It yields the protein CAISPSLDNNYGYTF.